Below, one T cell receptor beta chain is given with its context. The clone's antigen remains unknown. No clone much larger than this one lies a single base away; base qualities are absent. At one collaborating source in Seattle, patients were enrolled during active infection and were followed longitudinally through the course of disease. Each collaborating institution followed its own protocols to collect whole blood in K2EDTA tubes. For TCRbeta analysis, collaborators shipped samples as frozen whole blood, isolated PBMCs, or DNA extracted from either of those sample types. Spanning cysteine to phenylalanine, the CDR3 consists of 15 amino acids. The retained sequence is limited to the CDR3, 45 bases, with the frame set at the first base. CDR1 and CDR2, looked up from the germline V gene, are SGDLS and YYNGEE. V is trimmed back by 4 bases and J by 2 bases, and the junction contains 6 bases that no gene match accounts for.

TCRbeta CDR3 regions were amplified from genomic DNA using the immunoSEQ Assay, a bias-controlled multiplex PCR. The paper's processing steps were these. Within the assay, amplification of reference gene primers was used to estimate how many nucleated cells each sample contained. To quantify the absolute abundance of each unique TCRbeta CDR3 rearrangement, sequence reads were collapsed and filtered. For each sample, productive Simpson clonality was calculated by taking the square root of Simpson's diversity index across productive rearrangements. The table was pulled from immuneACCESS by TCRdb, which kept in-frame rearrangements only. Such tables lose some clones; where checked, under half of the loss comes from unresolved V genes, and the rest has no known cause. That table is the source of V, J and clone size, and D and trimming were worked out from the DNA. For this sample the table gives approximately 36,000 clones, of which roughly 80% were detected only once. Of the sample, about 1.5% is held by the ten largest clones.

The data belong to a study of blood T cell repertoires in COVID-19 (dated by TCRdb to 2018 to 2021). Study-wide context: The collaborator samples originated in the United States, Italy and Spain and spanned the acute and convalescent phases of COVID-19. The material from the prospective study consisted of cDNA or gDNA derived from T cells, B-cell-depleted T cells, or PBMCs. The repertoires were released in a freely available public database meant as a resource for research on the immune response to SARS-CoV-2. The dataset comprised deeply sampled blood TCRbeta repertoires from subjects exposed to, actively infected with, or recovered from COVID-19. HLA class I and class II types, where available, came from metadata supplied by the sample provider rather than from assay-based typing. The samples were drawn from the first 160 participants of the ongoing ImmuneRACE study and from 1,254 subjects provided by 6 global collaborators. A de-identified subject ID, COVID-19 status, age in years and sex were almost always included in the sample metadata.

The full study reports these points: The amount of clinical and demographic metadata varied by source and participant and was provided uncurated.

The clonotype comes from a man between 60 and 75 years old with COVID-19, enrolled during active disease. Here the chain combines TRBV9 and TRBJ1-1; the central 9 bases match TRBD1. Sequencing was carried out using peripheral blood. The DNA reads TGTGCCAGCAGCCGGACAGGGGCGGTAAACACTGAAGCTTTCTTT. Protein translation: CASSRTGAVNTEAFF.